This record looks at one T cell receptor (beta chain) sequence and its context. The data stem from a study of CD4+ T cells in melanoma. Measured with immunoSEQ multiplex PCR; TCRdb has only the in-frame clones, and not every one. The repertoire holds some 14,000 clones, with approximately 62% as singletons. This CDR3 contains 16 residues. The V gene end was trimmed by 4 bases and the J gene end by 7 bases; junction bases not matched to a gene: 10. The V gene's germline CDR1 is SGHRS and CDR2 YFSETQ. The rearrangement joins TRBV5-1 to TRBJ2-3, with 12 bases aligning to TRBD2. This sequence was found in a human donor with melanoma. Sample: cells from a culture (not recorded whether cultured in vitro). DNA for the CDR3: TGCGCCAGCAGCCTAACTAGCGGGGGGCTGCGGTATACGCAGTATTTT. Encoded protein: CASSLTSGGLRYTQYF.